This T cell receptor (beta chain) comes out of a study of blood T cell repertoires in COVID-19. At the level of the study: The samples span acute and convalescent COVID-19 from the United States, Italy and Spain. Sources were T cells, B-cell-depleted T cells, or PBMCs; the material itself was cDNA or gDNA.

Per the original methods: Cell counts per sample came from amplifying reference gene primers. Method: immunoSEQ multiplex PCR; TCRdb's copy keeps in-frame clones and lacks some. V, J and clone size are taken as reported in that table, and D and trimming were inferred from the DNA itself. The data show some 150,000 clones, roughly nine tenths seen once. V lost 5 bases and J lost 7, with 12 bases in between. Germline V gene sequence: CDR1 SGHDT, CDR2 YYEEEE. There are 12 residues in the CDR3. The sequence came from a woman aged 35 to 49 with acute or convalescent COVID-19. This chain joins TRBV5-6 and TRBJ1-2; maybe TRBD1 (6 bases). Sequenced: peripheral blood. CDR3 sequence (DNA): TGTGCCAGCAGAAGAGGGGGTCCTGGCTACACCTTC. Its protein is CASRRGGPGYTF.